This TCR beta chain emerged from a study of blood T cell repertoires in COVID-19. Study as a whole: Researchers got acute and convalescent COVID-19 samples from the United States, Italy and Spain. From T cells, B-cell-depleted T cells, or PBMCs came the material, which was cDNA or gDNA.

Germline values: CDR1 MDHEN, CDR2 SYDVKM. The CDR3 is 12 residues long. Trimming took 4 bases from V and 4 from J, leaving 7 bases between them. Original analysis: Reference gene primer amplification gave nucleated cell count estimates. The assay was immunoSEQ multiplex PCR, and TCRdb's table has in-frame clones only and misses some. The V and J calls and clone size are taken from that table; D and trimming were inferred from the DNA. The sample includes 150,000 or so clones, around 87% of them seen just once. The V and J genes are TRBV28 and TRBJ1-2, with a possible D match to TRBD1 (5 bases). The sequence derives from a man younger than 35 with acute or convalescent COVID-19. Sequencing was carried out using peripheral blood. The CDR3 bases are TGTGCCAGCAGTTCAGGGTCCTATGGCTACACCTTC. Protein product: CASSSGSYGYTF.